The next 21 T cell receptor beta chains were all read from a single sample in a study of blood T cells in healthy people across ages. Then a second PCR, running roughly 6 to 11 cycles, was carried out with a sample-barcoded 5' primer and a J-beta primer mix. TCRdb independently ran MiXCR on the 5' RACE reads; one entry per CDR3 protein. The sample has around 800,000 distinct CDR3 sequences; around 24% are singletons. The same data also contributed to another study, on T cells of mothers and their children.

Sequenced input: blood. The receptors come from a boy between 10 and 17 years old in good health.

V is TRBV10-3 and J is TRBJ2-5, with a weak D call TRBD2 (6 bases). From germline, CDR1 is ENHRY and CDR2 SYGVKD. CDR3 length: 15 amino acids. The V end lost 4 bases, the J end lost 0 bases, and 12 bases lay between the germline ends. This CDR3 is CAISGAGTNQETQYF. DNA for the CDR3: TGTGCCATCAGTGGGGCGGGGACCAACCAAGAGACCCAGTACTTC.

This clonotype was seen just once. J is TRBJ2-5 and V is TRBV10-3; TRBD2 is a possible D gene (5 bases). Germline V CDR1 and CDR2: ENHRY, SYGVKD. The V gene lost 3 bases and the J gene lost 1 base, with 6 bases spanning the gap. The CDR3 covers 13 residues. CDR3 nucleotides: TGTGCCATCAGTGACAGCGGCCAAGAGACCCAGTACTTC. Residues: CAISDSGQETQYF.

This clonotype has just a few counts. Sequence at one end of the junction differs from germline and may be a read error. The rearrangement joins TRBV10-1 to TRBJ2-2, with a tentative D call TRBD2 (5 bases). The CDR3 has 16 amino acids. Germline V gene lookup returns CDR1 WNHNN and CDR2 SYGVQD (reference sequence). This CDR3 reads CAGSELRAGNTGELFF. In DNA, the CDR3 is TGCGCCGGCAGTGAGCTTCGTGCGGGGAACACCGGGGAGCTGTTTTTT.

Only a few counts were recorded for this clonotype. The V call is TRBV2, the J call TRBJ2-7, with TRBD1 matching over 11 bases. CDR1 and CDR2 (germline): SNHLY, FYNNEI. Trimming removed 7 bases from V and 2 bases from J; junction bases left unmatched: 13. The CDR3 is made up of 17 amino acids. This chain's CDR3 is CASTPRGTGGATYEQYF. Here the CDR3 DNA reads TGTGCCAGCACCCCCCGCGGGACAGGGGGTGCGACCTACGAGCAGTACTTC.

This clonotype occurred a few times. J is TRBJ2-1 and V is TRBV28; TRBD2 matches 7 bases. CDR1 MDHEN and CDR2 SYDVKM come from the germline V gene. V gave up 7 bases and J gave up 2 bases; unmatched junction bases: 8. This CDR3 has 15 amino acids. In DNA form, the CDR3 reads TGTGCCAGCACCTATATACGGGGGGCCTACAATGAGCAGTTCTTC. Its translation is CASTYIRGAYNEQFF. The full variable domain, rest sourced from reference TRBV28 and TRBJ2-1, is DVKVTQSSRYLVKRTGEKVFLECVQDMDHENMFWYRQDPGLGLRLIYFSYDVKMKEKGDIPEGYSVSREKKERFSLILESASTNQTSMYLCASTYIRGAYNEQFFGPGTRLTVL.

The gene calls are TRBV6-1 and TRBJ2-5; D gene uncertain. The tail of the sequence fits TRBJ2-7 better, so the J call may be wrong. The CDR3 has 13 amino acids. CDR1 and CDR2 (germline): MNHNS, SASEGT. In nucleotides, the CDR3 is TGTGCCAGCAGCCCGATAGTATTCTACGAGCAGTACTTC. Its translation: CASSPIVFYEQYF.

The table lists this clonotype with a few counts. The chain recombines TRBV5-1 with TRBJ1-1; 8 nucleotides agree with TRBD1. The CDR3 consists of 14 residues. The germline V gene has CDR1 SGHRS and CDR2 YFSETQ. V lost 3 bases and J lost 5; bases outside the gene matches: 6. The CDR3 DNA reads TGCGCCAGCAGCTACAGGGGGAGTGGTACTGAAGCTTTCTTT. Translating gives CASSYRGSGTEAFF.

This chain links TRBV6-1 with TRBJ1-2; the D is unclear. The CDR3 sequence is 15 residues long. The germline V and J ends were trimmed by 7 bases and 2 bases, with 17 bases remaining between them. Per the germline V gene, CDR1 is MNHNS and CDR2 is SASEGT. This CDR3 reads CASTLVREANYGYTF. As DNA, the CDR3 is TGTGCCAGCACATTGGTAAGGGAAGCGAACTATGGCTACACCTTC.

The chain joins TRBV20-1 to TRBJ1-4; TRBD1 might be the D (5 bases). CDR1 and CDR2 from the germline V gene are DFQATT and SNEGSKA (reference sequence). Trimming cost V 0 bases and J 3 bases, with 11 bases left between them. This CDR3 is built from 15 residues. The CDR3 DNA reads TGCAGTGCTAGAGAAAGGGGTTCGGCTAATGAAAAACTGTTTTTT. Its translation is CSARERGSANEKLFF.

This clonotype was found a few times. The chain employs TRBV28 and TRBJ2-7; the match to TRBD1 covers 9 bases. V shed 4 bases and J 2 bases; nucleotides not matched to a gene: 6. This CDR3 comprises 15 residues. Germline CDR1 reads MDHEN; CDR2 reads SYDVKM. DNA for the CDR3: TGTGCCAGCAGTTCCGGGACAGGGTTTCCCTACGAGCAGTACTTC. It encodes CASSSGTGFPYEQYF.

The chain joins TRBV6-2 or TRBV6-3 to TRBJ2-3; 10 bases align to TRBD1. Germline values: CDR1 MNHEY, CDR2 SVGEGT. The J segment lost 4 bases and the V segment lost 4 bases, leaving 11 bases of the junction unmatched. The CDR3 covers 17 residues. CDR3 region: CASSSGPDRGMADTQYF. DNA for the CDR3: TGTGCCAGCAGTTCGGGGCCGGACAGGGGGATGGCAGATACGCAGTATTTT.

The chain combines TRBV14 with TRBJ2-3; 16 bases align to TRBD2. With 4 bases clipped from V and 5 bases from J, the junction kept 9 bases outside the gene matches. Germline assignment: CDR1 SGHDN and CDR2 FVKESK. This CDR3 has 18 residues. CDR3 in amino acids: CASSRTGTSGGAGDTQYF. CDR3 bases: TGTGCCAGCAGCCGTACCGGGACTAGCGGGGGGGCCGGAGATACGCAGTATTTT.

The rearrangement joins TRBV20-1 to TRBJ2-1; 8 nucleotides match TRBD2. The V gene end was trimmed by 1 base and the J gene end by 4 bases; junction bases not matched to a gene: 6. CDR1 is DFQATT, CDR2 SNEGSKA, per germline (reference sequence). The CDR3 contains 15 residues. For the CDR3, the DNA is TGCAGTGCTAGAGGAGCGGGGGAAGGGTACAATGAGCAGTTCTTC. Protein product: CSARGAGEGYNEQFF.

The rearrangement uses TRBV2 and TRBJ1-2; no clear D gene. CDR3 length: 14 residues. Germline V gene sequence: CDR1 SNHLY, CDR2 FYNNEI. Between the trimmed V and J ends, which lost 5 bases and 0 bases, there was a span of 10 bases. DNA of the CDR3: TGTGCCAGCAGTCCACCGACGGCTAACTATGGCTACACCTTC. As protein: CASSPPTANYGYTF.

The table lists this clonotype with a few counts. The chain is built from TRBV3-1 and TRBJ2-5; no definite D call. The J call is doubtful: the DNA matches TRBJ2-1 better. CDR3 size: 14 residues. From germline, CDR1 is LGHDT and CDR2 YNNKEL (reference sequence). The CDR3: CASSQDLYGNEQFF. DNA of the CDR3: TGTGCCAGCAGCCAAGACCTTTACGGCAATGAGCAGTTCTTC.

There are a few counts of this clonotype. The rearrangement uses TRBV10-3 and TRBJ2-3; possible D gene TRBD1, 6 bases. Trimming took 8 bases from V and 4 from J, leaving 13 bases between them. Germline CDR1 reads ENHRY; CDR2 reads SYGVKD. This CDR3 is built from 13 residues. The CDR3 DNA sequence: TGTGCCATCGGACGACAGGTTTCAGATACGCAGTATTTT. Its protein is CAIGRQVSDTQYF.

This clonotype showed up just a few times. The V gene is TRBV16, the J gene TRBJ1-2; D possibly corresponds to TRBD1 (5 bases). The CDR3 has 14 residues. V lost 3 bases to trimming and J lost 7 bases, with 15 bases between them. Germline assignment: CDR1 KGHSY and CDR2 FQNENV. The CDR3 is CASSHGTSVGGYTF. CDR3 DNA: TGTGCCAGCAGCCACGGGACGTCCGTTGGTGGCTACACCTTC.

In nucleotides, the CDR3 is TGTGCCAGCAGCTCCTTAACCGTCAGTGAGCAGTTCTTC. This encodes CASSSLTVSEQFF. The rearrangement links TRBV11-2 to TRBJ2-5, with D unresolved. The DNA end is more similar to TRBJ2-1, so the J call may be wrong. CDR1 is SGHAT and CDR2 is FQNNGV in the germline V gene. The length of the CDR3 is 13 residues.

The table lists this clonotype with a few counts. This chain connects TRBV6-1 to TRBJ2-3; perhaps D is TRBD1 or TRBD2 (6 bases each). With 5 bases removed from V and 7 bases from J, the gap between germline ends came to 25 bases. CDR1 is MNHNS and CDR2 is SASEGT in the germline V gene. The CDR3 is 17 residues long. The CDR3 loop is CASSREGGATLGNTQYF. DNA of the CDR3: TGTGCCAGCAGTCGTGAGGGGGGCGCGACCTTAGGCAATACGCAGTATTTT.

This clonotype was counted only a few times. The rearrangement links TRBV16 to TRBJ1-2; D gene uncertain. The CDR3 totals 13 residues. The V end lost 1 base, the J end lost 3 bases, and 6 bases lay between the germline ends. Looked up from germline, CDR1 is KGHSY and CDR2 is FQNENV. The CDR3 DNA follows: TGTGCCAGCAGCCAATTACAGTACTATGGCTACACCTTC. This codes for CASSQLQYYGYTF.

This clonotype was detected a few times. This chain connects TRBV12-3 or TRBV12-4 to TRBJ2-7; D unclear. Trimming left V 2 bases short and J 2 bases short, with 7 bases between. The CDR3 is made up of 13 amino acids. The CDR3 bases are TGTGCCAGCAGTTTAACTTTGACCTACGAGCAGTACTTC. Translation gives CASSLTLTYEQYF.